The present T cell receptor (beta chain) was sequenced within a study of graft-versus-host responses after intestinal transplantation. Study-level information: As for transplant type, recipients had multivisceral, liver-intestinal, or isolated intestinal grafts. Anti-thymocyte globulin induction preceded roughly 3 years of tacrolimus and steroid maintenance in all recipients. The study, taken as a whole, reports: Allografts of patients with graft-donor T cell macrochimerism showed high graft-versus-host to host-versus-graft clone ratios. Recipient bone marrow held GvH clones, some seen earlier in ileum or blood.

With 4 bases clipped from V and 5 bases from J, the junction kept 14 bases outside the gene matches. From germline, CDR1 is SGHNT and CDR2 YYREEE (reference sequence). The length of the CDR3 is 17 residues. Libraries were prepared by immunoSEQ multiplex PCR; TCRdb keeps only in-frame clonotypes and omits some of them. The profile shows 70,000 to 100,000 clones, roughly 91% of them singletons. Concerning this clone: Its cognate antigen is unknown.

This receptor was identified in a human donor who received an intestinal transplant. The sequenced sample was unstimulated CD4+ T cells sorted from spleen or lymph node cells, obtained before intestinal transplant. The V call is TRBV5-4, the J call TRBJ2-5; 10 bases line up with TRBD2. The CDR3 DNA follows: TGTGCCAGCAGCCCCTACGGGATAGCGGGAGGCGGGGAGACCCAGTACTTC. The encoded protein is CASSPYGIAGGGETQYF.